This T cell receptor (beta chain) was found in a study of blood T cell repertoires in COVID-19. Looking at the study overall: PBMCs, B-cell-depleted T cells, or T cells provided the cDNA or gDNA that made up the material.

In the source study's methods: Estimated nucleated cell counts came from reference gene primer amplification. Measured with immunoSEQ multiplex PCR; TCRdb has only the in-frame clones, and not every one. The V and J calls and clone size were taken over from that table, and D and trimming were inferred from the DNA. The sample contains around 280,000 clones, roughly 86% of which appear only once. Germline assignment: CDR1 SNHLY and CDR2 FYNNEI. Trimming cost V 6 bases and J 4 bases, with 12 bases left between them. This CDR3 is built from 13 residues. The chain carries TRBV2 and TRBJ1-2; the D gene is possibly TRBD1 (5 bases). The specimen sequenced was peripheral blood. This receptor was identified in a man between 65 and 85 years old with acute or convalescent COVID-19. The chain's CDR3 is CASRGDSPYGYTF. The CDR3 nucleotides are TGTGCCAGCAGGGGGGACTCACCCTATGGCTACACCTTC.